These T cell receptor beta chains were read from a single sample in a study of T cells after yellow fever vaccination. MiXCR, run by TCRdb on the 5' RACE reads, gives a single entry per CDR3 protein. The sample holds under 700,000 distinct CDR3 sequences, approximately 16% seen once. Sequences were derived from PBMCs, sampled about 5 days after the first yellow fever vaccination. The receptors were gathered from a man aged 18 to 30 who received the YFV17D yellow fever vaccine. Both conserved end residues are part of each CDR3. A D gene is named only where the DNA matches it firmly. Clone sizes are given selectively: once, few, many, or a class where the clone is expanded.

j_call v_call clone_size d_call cdr3_aa cdr3_nt
TRBJ2-7 TRBV14 - - CASSQGRGHSYEQYF TGTGCCAGCAGCCAAGGACGGGGGCACTCCTACGAGCAGTACTTC
TRBJ2-3 TRBV4-1 - - CASSQERGTPQSTDTQYF TGCGCCAGCAGCCAAGAACGGGGGACACCACAAAGCACAGATACGCAGTATTTT
TRBJ1-6 TRBV5-1 - - CASSLDLTNSPLHF TGCGCCAGCAGCCTCGATCTGACTAATTCACCCCTCCACTTT
TRBJ2-6 TRBV5-1 many - CASSLNIGPGANVLTF TGCGCCAGCAGCTTGAATATAGGTCCTGGGGCCAACGTCCTGACTTTC
TRBJ2-6 TRBV25-1 few TRBD1 CASTGQGYAGANVLTF TGTGCCAGCACGGGACAGGGGTACGCTGGGGCCAACGTCCTGACTTTC
TRBJ2-7 TRBV4-3 - TRBD2 CASSQTSGESEEQYF TGCGCCAGCAGCCAAACTAGCGGGGAGAGTGAAGAGCAGTACTTC
TRBJ2-3 TRBV9 - - CASSPRHWGTSTDTQYF TGTGCCAGCAGCCCCCGTCATTGGGGAACTAGCACAGATACGCAGTATTTT
TRBJ2-2 TRBV6-1 few TRBD1 CASRVQGAAGELFF TGTGCCAGCAGGGTACAGGGGGCGGCCGGGGAGCTGTTTTTT
TRBJ2-7 TRBV19 - - CASSGTGYYEQYF TGTGCCAGTAGTGGGACTGGATACTACGAGCAGTACTTC
TRBJ1-5 TRBV20-1 few TRBD1 CSASQPGQGNQPQHF TGCAGTGCTAGTCAGCCGGGACAGGGCAATCAGCCCCAGCATTTT
TRBJ1-1 TRBV5-5 - - CASSLIIQMNTEAFF TGTGCCAGCAGCTTAATCATCCAAATGAACACTGAAGCTTTCTTT
TRBJ1-6 TRBV4-1 few - CASRIIYSNSPLHF TGCGCCAGCAGAATTATCTATTCTAATTCACCCCTCCACTTT
TRBJ2-1 TRBV6-2/TRBV6-3 - - CASMGPYSYNEQFF TGTGCCAGCATGGGCCCATACTCCTACAATGAGCAGTTCTTC
TRBJ1-3 TRBV4-3 few - CASSQVGRSGNTIYF TGCGCCAGCAGCCAAGTCGGCAGGTCTGGAAACACCATATATTTT
TRBJ1-4 TRBV4-3 - - CASSQAGFPTNEKLFF TGCGCCAGCAGCCAAGCAGGGTTCCCAACTAATGAAAAACTGTTTTTT
TRBJ1-1 TRBV7-9 - - CASSFSGGEAFF TGTGCCAGCAGCTTTTCAGGAGGTGAAGCTTTCTTT
TRBJ1-6 TRBV7-2 few - CASSLRRAVGTPLHF TGTGCCAGCAGCTTAAGGCGGGCAGTCGGGACACCCCTCCACTTT
TRBJ2-3 TRBV20-1 - TRBD2 CSARGLAGGGLADTQYF TGCAGTGCCCGGGGACTAGCGGGGGGTGGATTAGCAGATACGCAGTATTTT
TRBJ1-5 TRBV3-1 few - CASSQMSQPQHF TGTGCCAGCAGCCAGATGTCTCAGCCCCAGCATTTT
TRBJ2-2 TRBV12-3/TRBV12-4 - - CASRLSAAGPGELFF TGTGCCAGCAGACTCTCGGCGGCGGGGCCCGGGGAGCTGTTTTTT
TRBJ2-3 TRBV5-1 - - CASGPRGGATSTDTQYF TGCGCCAGCGGCCCCCGTGGGGGGGCCACTAGCACAGATACGCAGTATTTT
TRBJ1-1 TRBV7-6 few TRBD1 CASSPDRGEDTEAFF TGTGCCAGCAGCCCGGACAGGGGGGAGGACACTGAAGCTTTCTTT
TRBJ2-3 TRBV7-9 few - CASSLDREGGGSDTQYF TGTGCCAGCAGCTTGGACAGGGAGGGTGGCGGCTCAGATACGCAGTATTTT
TRBJ2-1 TRBV7-3 many TRBD1 CASSLKRGVSDRVFQDEQFF TGTGCCAGCAGCTTAAAAAGAGGGGTTTCGGACAGGGTTTTTCAGGATGAGCAGTTCTTC
TRBJ2-3 TRBV5-1 few - CASSFNLDAGVALGTQYF TGCGCCAGCAGCTTCAACCTTGACGCGGGTGTAGCCCTGGGTACGCAGTATTTT
TRBJ1-2 TRBV7-9 - TRBD1 CASSAGQTWDGYTF TGTGCCAGCAGCGCGGGACAGACCTGGGATGGCTACACCTTC
TRBJ2-5 TRBV6-2/TRBV6-3 - - CASSRARGAQETQYF TGTGCCAGCAGTAGGGCGAGGGGAGCTCAAGAGACCCAGTACTTC
TRBJ1-1 TRBV6-2/TRBV6-3 once TRBD1 CASMPRATGGRNEAFF TGTGCCAGCATGCCTCGAGCTACAGGGGGCCGGAATGAAGCTTTCTTT
TRBJ1-1 TRBV18 - TRBD1 CASSPRIETGMKTEAFF TGTGCCAGCTCACCACGTATAGAGACAGGGATGAAGACTGAAGCTTTCTTT
TRBJ2-7 TRBV5-1 - TRBD2 CASSLGTSGLSYEQYF TGCGCCAGCAGCCTCGGGACTAGCGGACTATCCTACGAGCAGTACTTC
TRBJ2-7 TRBV24-1 - - CATSDQKGREQYF TGTGCCACCAGTGACCAGAAGGGCCGAGAGCAGTACTTC
TRBJ2-5 TRBV4-1 few TRBD2 CASSQTGTRYETQYF TGCGCCAGCAGCCAGACCGGGACTAGGTATGAGACCCAGTACTTC
TRBJ2-3 TRBV4-1 few - CASSQGTPGTGDTQYF TGCGCCAGCAGCCAGGGGACCCCGGGCACCGGAGATACGCAGTATTTT
TRBJ2-1 TRBV5-1 few - CASSFLGATYNEQFF TGCGCCAGCAGCTTTTTGGGGGCCACCTACAATGAGCAGTTCTTC
TRBJ1-1 TRBV20-1 few TRBD1 CSANRGSRTEAFF TGCAGTGCTAACAGGGGGAGTAGAACTGAAGCTTTCTTT
TRBJ1-2 TRBV6-1 - TRBD1 CASSADRDLYGYTF TGTGCCAGCAGTGCGGACAGGGACCTTTATGGCTACACCTTC
TRBJ2-3 TRBV12-3/TRBV12-4 few TRBD2 CASSFVGGSGGPTDTQYF TGTGCCAGCAGTTTCGTGGGCGGTAGCGGGGGGCCCACAGATACGCAGTATTTT
TRBJ1-1 TRBV6-1 few TRBD1 CASSAATGGRGVVGAFF TGTGCCAGCAGTGCCGCGACAGGGGGCCGCGGGGTGGTCGGAGCTTTCTTT
TRBJ1-2 TRBV10-1 few - CASSPDPGANYGYTF TGCGCCAGCAGCCCGGATCCAGGGGCTAACTATGGCTACACCTTC
TRBJ1-2 TRBV6-6 - - CASSYSTESYTF TGTGCCAGCAGTTACTCTACTGAGTCCTACACCTTC
TRBJ2-1 TRBV20-1 few TRBD2 CSAKVSGGGDEQFF TGCAGTGCTAAAGTCTCGGGGGGAGGGGATGAGCAGTTCTTC
TRBJ2-1 TRBV7-9 few - CASSLVFYNEQFF TGTGCCAGCAGCTTAGTCTTTTACAATGAGCAGTTCTTC
TRBJ2-3 TRBV20-1 - - CSARWGDTQYF TGCAGTGCTAGGTGGGGAGATACGCAGTATTTT
TRBJ2-2 TRBV20-1 - TRBD1 CSAGRQGNTGELFF TGCAGTGCCGGTAGACAGGGGAACACCGGGGAGCTGTTTTTT
TRBJ2-1 TRBV19 - TRBD1 CASSSILTGVKDEQFF TGTGCCAGTAGTAGCATCCTGACAGGGGTAAAAGATGAGCAGTTCTTC
TRBJ2-2 TRBV5-4 few - CASEAGPNTGELFF TGTGCCAGCGAGGCGGGTCCGAACACCGGGGAGCTGTTTTTT
TRBJ2-1 TRBV11-1 - TRBD2 CASSLGGTSGGTLNEQFF TGTGCCAGCAGCTTAGGGGGGACTAGCGGGGGAACCCTTAATGAGCAGTTCTTC
TRBJ1-2 TRBV7-9 few TRBD1 CASSLTMDRGRYGYTF TGTGCCAGCAGCTTAACTATGGACAGGGGGAGATATGGCTACACCTTC
TRBJ2-7 TRBV30 few TRBD1 CAWSGTFDRGEQYF TGTGCCTGGAGCGGGACCTTCGACAGGGGCGAGCAGTACTTC
TRBJ2-1 TRBV7-8 - - CASSPEMGSGAYNEQFF TGTGCCAGCAGCCCTGAGATGGGTTCGGGGGCCTACAATGAGCAGTTCTTC
TRBJ2-7 TRBV27 few - CASRPLGGQGEQYF TGTGCCAGCAGACCCCTGGGGGGGCAGGGCGAGCAGTACTTC